This T cell receptor beta chain was documented in a study of T cell changes during pregnancy in multiple sclerosis. V was pared by 4 bases and J by 6 bases, with 23 bases between. CDR3 length equals 16 residues. The germline V gene encodes CDR1 SGHDT and CDR2 YYEEEE. Data came from immunoSEQ multiplex PCR; TCRdb stores just in-frame clones and leaves some out. The data hold roughly 100,000 clones, with about 90% observed a single time. The TCR sequence derives from a female donor with multiple sclerosis, enrolled in a pregnancy study. The material was peripheral blood, obtained in the second trimester of pregnancy. The rearrangement joins TRBV5-6 to TRBJ2-7; D not resolved. The CDR3 sequence: CASSVLIGQRGFEQYF. The DNA of the CDR3 is TGTGCCAGCAGCGTGTTAATAGGTCAGAGAGGATTCGAGCAGTACTTC.